These T cell receptor beta chains were read from a single sample in a study of identical twins. MiXCR was run by TCRdb on the 5' RACE reads, yielding one entry per CDR3 protein. The profile shows 1.5 million to 2 million distinct CDR3 sequences, around 29% of them singletons. Input material: cord blood. Source of these receptors: a newborn girl in good health. CDR3s include the opening cysteine and the closing phenylalanine or tryptophan. The D gene is left open where the match is weak. Size tells how often a clone was seen (once, few, many) or the class of an expanded clone, and some rows leave it out.

j_gene | abundance | v_gene | d_gene | CDR3nt | CDR3aa
TRBJ1-2 | - | TRBV2 | TRBD1 | TGTGCCAGCAGTGAATTGCAGGGGGCGCGGTATGGCTACACCTTC | CASSELQGARYGYTF
TRBJ1-5 | - | TRBV6-2/TRBV6-3 | - | TGTGCCAGCAGTTACGTCGGGGGACAGCCCCAGCATTTT | CASSYVGGQPQHF
TRBJ2-2 | - | TRBV19 | - | TGTGCCAGTAGGCGATTTTCGAACACCGGGGAGCTGTTTTTT | CASRRFSNTGELFF
TRBJ1-3 | - | TRBV7-2 | TRBD1 | TGTGCCAGCAGCTCCCACAGGGGGCCATATGGAAACACCATATATTTT | CASSSHRGPYGNTIYF
TRBJ1-1 | few | TRBV11-2 | - | TGTGCCAGCAGCTTAGATGCGGCGACTAGGGACACTGAAGCTTTCTTT | CASSLDAATRDTEAFF
TRBJ2-7 | once | TRBV29-1 | TRBD1 | TGCAGCGTTGATGAAGACAGGGGCTACGAGCAGTACTTC | CSVDEDRGYEQYF
TRBJ2-7 | - | TRBV6-1 | - | TGTGCCAGCAGTGAAGCAGGATACGGAGGCTCCTACAATGAGCAGTACTTC | CASSEAGYGGSYNEQYF
TRBJ2-1 | few | TRBV19 | - | TGTGCCAGTAGTATAGCGGGGGGCACTCACAATGAGCAGTTCTTC | CASSIAGGTHNEQFF
TRBJ2-1 | - | TRBV7-6 | - | TGTGCCAGCAGCTTAGGACCGGGACTCTCCGTTTTAGATGAGCAGTTCTTC | CASSLGPGLSVLDEQFF
TRBJ2-1 | - | TRBV20-1 | TRBD2 | TGCAGTGCTAGAGATAGGGGAAATGTCCTTAGCGGGTCCCTCCACGATCCCAATGAGCAGTTCTTC | CSARDRGNVLSGSLHDPNEQFF
TRBJ2-3 | - | TRBV12-3/TRBV12-4 | - | TGTGCCAGCACCCTTAGAAGCACAGATACGCAGTATTTT | CASTLRSTDTQYF
TRBJ1-2 | - | TRBV7-9 | TRBD1 | TGTGCCAGCATCTTAGGGACAGGGGGAGGCTACACCTTC | CASILGTGGGYTF
TRBJ2-3 | - | TRBV9 | - | TGTGCCAGCAGCGTAGGTGGAGCGGCCTACACAGATACGCAGTATTTT | CASSVGGAAYTDTQYF
TRBJ2-7 | - | TRBV25-1 | TRBD2 | TGTGCCAGCAGTGATCTGGGGAGGGATGACAATGAGCAGTACTTC | CASSDLGRDDNEQYF
TRBJ1-2 | - | TRBV29-1 | - | TGCAGCGTTGAAGTGTGGGACAACTATGGCCACACCTTC | CSVEVWDNYGHTF